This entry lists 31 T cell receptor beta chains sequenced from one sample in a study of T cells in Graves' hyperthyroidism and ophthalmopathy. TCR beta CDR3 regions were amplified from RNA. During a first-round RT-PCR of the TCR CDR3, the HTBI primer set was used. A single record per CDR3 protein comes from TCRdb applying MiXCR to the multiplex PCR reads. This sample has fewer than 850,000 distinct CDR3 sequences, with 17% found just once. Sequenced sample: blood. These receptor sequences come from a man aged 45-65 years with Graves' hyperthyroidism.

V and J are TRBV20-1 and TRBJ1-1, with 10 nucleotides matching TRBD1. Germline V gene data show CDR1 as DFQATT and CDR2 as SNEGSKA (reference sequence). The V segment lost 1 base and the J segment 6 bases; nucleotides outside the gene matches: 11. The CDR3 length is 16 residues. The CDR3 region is CSARGQGAFGFAEAFF. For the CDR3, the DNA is TGCAGTGCTAGAGGACAGGGGGCATTTGGTTTCGCTGAAGCTTTCTTT.

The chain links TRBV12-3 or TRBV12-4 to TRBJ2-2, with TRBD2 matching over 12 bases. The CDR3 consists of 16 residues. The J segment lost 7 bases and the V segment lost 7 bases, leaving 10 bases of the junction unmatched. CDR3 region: CASNLLAGGPNGELFF. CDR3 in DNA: TGTGCCAGCAACCTCCTAGCGGGAGGGCCCAACGGGGAGCTGTTTTTT.

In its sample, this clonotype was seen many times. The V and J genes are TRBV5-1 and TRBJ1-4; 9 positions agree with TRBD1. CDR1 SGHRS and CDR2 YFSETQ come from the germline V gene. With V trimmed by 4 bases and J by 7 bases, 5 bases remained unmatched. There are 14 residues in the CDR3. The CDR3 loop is CASSLTGGGEKLFF. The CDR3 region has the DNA TGCGCCAGCAGCCTAACAGGGGGCGGTGAAAAACTGTTTTTT.

This CDR3 is CASSPRPYEKLFF. CDR3 sequence (DNA): TGTGCCAGCAGTCCAAGACCATACGAAAAACTGTTTTTT. This chain uses TRBV27 with TRBJ1-4, with D unresolved. The germline CDR1 and CDR2 sequences are MNHEY and SMNVEV (reference sequence). Trimming cost V 5 bases and J 8 bases, with 12 bases left between them. This CDR3 has 13 amino acids. The full variable domain, with the rest looked up from reference TRBV27 and TRBJ1-4, is EAQVTQNPRYLITVTGKKLTVTCSQNMNHEYMSWYRQDPGLGLRQIYYSMNVEVTDKGDVPEGYKVSRKEKRNFPLILESPSPNQTSLYFCASSPRPYEKLFFGSGTQLSVL.

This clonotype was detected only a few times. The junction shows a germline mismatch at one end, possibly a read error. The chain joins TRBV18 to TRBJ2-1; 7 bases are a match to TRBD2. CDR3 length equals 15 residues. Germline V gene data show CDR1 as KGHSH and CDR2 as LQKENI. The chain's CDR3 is CASSPPSGIDNGQFF. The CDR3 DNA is TGTGCCAGCTCACCACCGAGCGGGATCGACAATGGGCAGTTCTTC.

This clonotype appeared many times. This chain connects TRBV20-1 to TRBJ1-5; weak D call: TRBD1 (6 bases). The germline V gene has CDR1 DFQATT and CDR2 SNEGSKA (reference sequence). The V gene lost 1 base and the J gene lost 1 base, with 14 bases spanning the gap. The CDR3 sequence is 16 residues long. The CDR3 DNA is TGCAGTGCTAGAGCAGGGGCTGGCGGAAGCAATCAGCCCCAGCATTTT. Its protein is CSARAGAGGSNQPQHF.

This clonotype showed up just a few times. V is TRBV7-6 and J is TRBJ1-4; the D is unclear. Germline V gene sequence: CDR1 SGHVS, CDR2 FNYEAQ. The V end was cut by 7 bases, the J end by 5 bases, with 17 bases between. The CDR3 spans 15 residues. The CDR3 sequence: CASTKNQWINEKLFF. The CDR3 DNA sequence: TGTGCCAGCACCAAAAACCAATGGATAAATGAAAAACTGTTTTTT.

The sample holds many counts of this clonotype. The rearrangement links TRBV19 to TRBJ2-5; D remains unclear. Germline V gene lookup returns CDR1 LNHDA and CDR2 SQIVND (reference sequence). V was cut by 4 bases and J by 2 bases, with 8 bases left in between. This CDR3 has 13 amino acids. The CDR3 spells CASSRPDQETQYF. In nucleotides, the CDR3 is TGTGCCAGTAGTAGGCCAGATCAAGAGACCCAGTACTTC.

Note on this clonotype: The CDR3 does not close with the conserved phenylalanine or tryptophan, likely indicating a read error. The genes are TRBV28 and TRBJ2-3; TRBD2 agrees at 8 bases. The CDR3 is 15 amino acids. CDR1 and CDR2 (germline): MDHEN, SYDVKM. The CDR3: CTSSSSGSGSDTQYV. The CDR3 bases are TGTACCAGCAGTTCATCGGGCAGCGGGAGTGATACGCAGTATGTT.

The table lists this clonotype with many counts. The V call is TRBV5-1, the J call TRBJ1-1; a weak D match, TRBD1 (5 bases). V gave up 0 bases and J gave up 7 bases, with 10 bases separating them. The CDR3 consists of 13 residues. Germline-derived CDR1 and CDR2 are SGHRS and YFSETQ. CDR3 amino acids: CASSLAGGIEAFF. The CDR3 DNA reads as TGCGCCAGCAGCTTGGCCGGGGGAATTGAAGCTTTCTTT.

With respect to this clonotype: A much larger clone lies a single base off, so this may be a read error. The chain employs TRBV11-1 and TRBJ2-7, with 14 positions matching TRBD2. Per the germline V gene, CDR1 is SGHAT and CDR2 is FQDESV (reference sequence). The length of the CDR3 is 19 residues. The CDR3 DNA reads TGTGCCAGCAGCTTAGCCCTGGGACTAGCGGGAGCCTCCTTCTACGGGCAGTACTTC. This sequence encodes CASSLALGLAGASFYGQYF.

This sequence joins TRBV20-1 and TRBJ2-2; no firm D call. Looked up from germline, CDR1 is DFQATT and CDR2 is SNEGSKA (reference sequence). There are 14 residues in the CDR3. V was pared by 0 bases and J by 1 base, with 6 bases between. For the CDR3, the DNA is TGCAGTGCTAGAGATTGGCAGAACACCGGGGAGCTGTTTTTT. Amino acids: CSARDWQNTGELFF.

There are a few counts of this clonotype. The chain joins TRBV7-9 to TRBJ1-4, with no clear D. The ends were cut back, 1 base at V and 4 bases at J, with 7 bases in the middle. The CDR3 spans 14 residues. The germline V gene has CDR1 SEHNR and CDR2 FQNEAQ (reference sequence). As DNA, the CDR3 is TGTGCCAGCAGCTTAGTAGCCAGTAATGAAAAACTGTTTTTT. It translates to CASSLVASNEKLFF.

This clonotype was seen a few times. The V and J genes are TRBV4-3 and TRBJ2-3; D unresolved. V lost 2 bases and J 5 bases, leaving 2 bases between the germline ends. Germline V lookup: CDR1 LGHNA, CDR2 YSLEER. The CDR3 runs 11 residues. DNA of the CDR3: TGCGCCAGCAGCCAATTAGATACGCAGTATTTT. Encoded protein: CASSQLDTQYF.

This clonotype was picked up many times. The CDR3 DNA reads as TGTGCCAGCAGTCGACAGGGAAATAACTATGGCTACACCTTC. This codes for CASSRQGNNYGYTF. The chain combines TRBV28 with TRBJ1-2; 7 nucleotides match TRBD1. V trimming: 5 bases; J trimming: 1 base; junction bases outside the gene matches: 4. Germline V gene data show CDR1 as MDHEN and CDR2 as SYDVKM. The CDR3 has 14 amino acids.

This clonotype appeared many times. The CDR3: CASRATSGSQETQYF. CDR3 DNA: TGTGCCAGCAGAGCGACTAGCGGGTCACAAGAGACCCAGTACTTC. V is TRBV28 and J is TRBJ2-5; 10 bases line up with TRBD2. Trimming cost V 6 bases and J 2 bases; bases outside gene matches: 6. Germline V CDR1 and CDR2: MDHEN, SYDVKM. The CDR3 is made up of 15 amino acids. Variable domain in full (rest from reference TRBV28 and TRBJ2-5): DVKVTQSSRYLVKRTGEKVFLECVQDMDHENMFWYRQDPGLGLRLIYFSYDVKMKEKGDIPEGYSVSREKKERFSLILESASTNQTSMYLCASRATSGSQETQYFGPGTRLLVL.

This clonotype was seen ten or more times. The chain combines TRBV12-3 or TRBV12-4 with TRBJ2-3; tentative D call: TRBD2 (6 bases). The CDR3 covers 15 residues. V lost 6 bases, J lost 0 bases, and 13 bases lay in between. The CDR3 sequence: CASRPRRESTDTQYF. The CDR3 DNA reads TGTGCCAGCAGGCCAAGGCGGGAAAGCACAGATACGCAGTATTTT.

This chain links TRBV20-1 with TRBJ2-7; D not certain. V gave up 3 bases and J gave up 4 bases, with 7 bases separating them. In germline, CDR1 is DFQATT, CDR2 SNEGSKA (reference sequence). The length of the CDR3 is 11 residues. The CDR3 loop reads CSASSNYEQYF. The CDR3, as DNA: TGCAGTGCTAGTTCTAATTACGAGCAGTACTTC.

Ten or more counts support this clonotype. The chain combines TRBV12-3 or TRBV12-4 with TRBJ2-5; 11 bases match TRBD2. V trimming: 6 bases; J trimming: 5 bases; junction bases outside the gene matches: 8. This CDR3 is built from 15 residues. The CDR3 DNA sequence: TGTGCCAGCAGGCCGGGACTAGCGGCTTGGGAGACCCAGTACTTC. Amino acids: CASRPGLAAWETQYF.

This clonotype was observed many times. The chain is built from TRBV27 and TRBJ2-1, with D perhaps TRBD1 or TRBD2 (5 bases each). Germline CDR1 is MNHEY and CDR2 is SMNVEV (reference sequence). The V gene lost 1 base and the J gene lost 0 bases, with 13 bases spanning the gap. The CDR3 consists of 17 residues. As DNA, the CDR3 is TGTGCCAGCAGTTTATTTGGGGGACGAAGCTCCTACAATGAGCAGTTCTTC. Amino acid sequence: CASSLFGGRSSYNEQFF.

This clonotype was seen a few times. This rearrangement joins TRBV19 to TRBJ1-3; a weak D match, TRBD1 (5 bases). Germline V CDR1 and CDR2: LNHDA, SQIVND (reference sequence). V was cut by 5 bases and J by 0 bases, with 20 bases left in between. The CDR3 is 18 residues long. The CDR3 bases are TGTGCCAGTAGTCCCTCCGGCGGGGCCCTTTTCTCTGGAAACACCATATATTTT. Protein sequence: CASSPSGGALFSGNTIYF.

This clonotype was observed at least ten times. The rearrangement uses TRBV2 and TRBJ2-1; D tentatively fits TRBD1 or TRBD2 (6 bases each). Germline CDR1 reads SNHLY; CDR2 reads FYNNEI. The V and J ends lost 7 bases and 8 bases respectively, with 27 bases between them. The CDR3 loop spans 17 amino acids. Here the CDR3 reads CASTSHLAGHSKDEQFF. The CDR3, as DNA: TGTGCCAGCACCTCCCACCTCGCGGGACACTCTAAGGATGAGCAGTTCTTC.

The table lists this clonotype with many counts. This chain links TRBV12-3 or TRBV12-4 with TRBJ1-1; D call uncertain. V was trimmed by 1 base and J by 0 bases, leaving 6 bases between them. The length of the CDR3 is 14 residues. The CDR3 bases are TGTGCCAGCAGTTTAGGGATCTTGAACACTGAAGCTTTCTTT. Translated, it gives CASSLGILNTEAFF.

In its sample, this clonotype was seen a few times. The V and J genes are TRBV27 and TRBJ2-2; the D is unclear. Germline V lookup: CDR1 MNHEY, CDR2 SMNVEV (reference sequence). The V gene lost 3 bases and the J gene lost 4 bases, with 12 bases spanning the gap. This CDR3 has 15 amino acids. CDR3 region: CASSFFPRSTGELFF. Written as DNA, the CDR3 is TGTGCCAGCAGTTTCTTCCCCAGAAGCACCGGGGAGCTGTTTTTT.

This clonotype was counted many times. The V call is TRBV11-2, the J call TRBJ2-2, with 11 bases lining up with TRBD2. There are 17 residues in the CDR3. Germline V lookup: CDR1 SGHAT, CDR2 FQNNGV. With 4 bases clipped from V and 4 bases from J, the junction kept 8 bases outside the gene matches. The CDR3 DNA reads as TGTGCCAGCAGCTCGCAGACTAGCGGGAAGGTCACCGGGGAGCTGTTTTTT. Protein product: CASSSQTSGKVTGELFF.

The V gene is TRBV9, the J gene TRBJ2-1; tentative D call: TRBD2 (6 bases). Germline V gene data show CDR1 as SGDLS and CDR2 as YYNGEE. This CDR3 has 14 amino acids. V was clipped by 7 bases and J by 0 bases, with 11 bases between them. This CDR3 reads CASGGTLSYNEQFF. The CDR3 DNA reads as TGTGCCAGCGGCGGGACCCTCTCCTACAATGAGCAGTTCTTC.

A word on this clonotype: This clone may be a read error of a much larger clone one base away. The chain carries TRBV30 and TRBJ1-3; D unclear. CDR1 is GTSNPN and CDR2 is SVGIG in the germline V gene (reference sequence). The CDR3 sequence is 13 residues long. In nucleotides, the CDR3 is TGTGCCTGGAGTGGAGGGTCTGGAAACACCGTATATTTT. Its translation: CAWSGGSGNTVYF.

CDR3 coding DNA: TGTGCCAGCAGGGGACCGGACAGGGTGGAAGCTTTCTTT. This gives the protein CASRGPDRVEAFF. This chain uses TRBV28 with TRBJ1-1, with 8 bases aligning to TRBD1. This CDR3 region has 13 residues. V trimming: 6 bases; J trimming: 8 bases; junction bases outside the gene matches: 8. CDR1 MDHEN and CDR2 SYDVKM come from the germline V gene.

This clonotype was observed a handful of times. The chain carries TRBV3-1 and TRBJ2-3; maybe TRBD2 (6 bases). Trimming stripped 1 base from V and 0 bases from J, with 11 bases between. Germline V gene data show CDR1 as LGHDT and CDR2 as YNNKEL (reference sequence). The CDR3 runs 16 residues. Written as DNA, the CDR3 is TGTGCCAGCAGCCAAGGGGACTTCTCTAGCACAGATACGCAGTATTTT. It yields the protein CASSQGDFSSTDTQYF.

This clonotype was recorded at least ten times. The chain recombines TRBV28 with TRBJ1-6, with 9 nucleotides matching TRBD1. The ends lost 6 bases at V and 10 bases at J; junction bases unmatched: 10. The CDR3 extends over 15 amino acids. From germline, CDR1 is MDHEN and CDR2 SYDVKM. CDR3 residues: CASRIQGAFNSPLHF. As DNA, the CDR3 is TGTGCCAGCAGGATACAGGGGGCCTTTAACTCACCCCTCCACTTT.

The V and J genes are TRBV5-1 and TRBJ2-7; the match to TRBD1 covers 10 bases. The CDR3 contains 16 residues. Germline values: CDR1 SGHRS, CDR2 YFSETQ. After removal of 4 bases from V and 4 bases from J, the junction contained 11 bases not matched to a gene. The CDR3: CASSGRTGGYQYEQYF. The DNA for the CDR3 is TGCGCCAGCAGCGGCCGGACAGGGGGTTACCAATACGAGCAGTACTTC.